This T cell receptor beta chain was sequenced for a study of T cell responses to AZD1222 COVID-19 vaccine. Study background: Second-dose intervals near 4 or 12 weeks were combined. Regarding the study as a whole: The donor cohort was predominantly white British with a female majority, and clonal diversity may have been underestimated. Only after the peak T cell response were repertoires sampled. CD4 TCRs linked to vaccination spanned spike, dominating at 160-218 and 743-854.

Data came from immunoSEQ multiplex PCR; TCRdb stores just in-frame clones and leaves some out. The sample carries 130,000 or so clones, just over 90% recorded once. Concerning this clone itself: The antigen remains undetermined.

Germline CDR1 is LNHDA and CDR2 is SQIVND (reference sequence). CDR3 size: 17 residues. The germline V and J ends were trimmed by 7 bases and 2 bases, with 23 bases remaining between them. The chain couples TRBV19 to TRBJ1-2; D not certain. Sequences were derived from peripheral blood, sampled on day 0 of AZD1222 vaccination. The sequence came from an adult in good health. The CDR3 sequence: CASIGVGWQGGNYGYTF. The CDR3 region has the DNA TGTGCCAGTATAGGAGTAGGGTGGCAAGGTGGAAACTATGGCTACACCTTC.